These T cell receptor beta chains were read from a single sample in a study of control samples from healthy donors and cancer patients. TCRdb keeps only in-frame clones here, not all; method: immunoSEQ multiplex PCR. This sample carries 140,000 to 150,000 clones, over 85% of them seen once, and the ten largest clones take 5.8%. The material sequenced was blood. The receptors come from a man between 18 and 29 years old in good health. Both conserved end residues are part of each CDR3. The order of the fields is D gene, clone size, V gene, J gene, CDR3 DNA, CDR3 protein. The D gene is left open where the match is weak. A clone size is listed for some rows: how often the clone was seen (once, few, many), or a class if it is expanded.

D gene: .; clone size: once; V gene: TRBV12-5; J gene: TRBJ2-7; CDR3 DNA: TGTGCTAGTGGTTTGGCGGCGTACTTC; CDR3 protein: CASGLAAYF
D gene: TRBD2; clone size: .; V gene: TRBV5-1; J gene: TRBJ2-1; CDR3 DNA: TGCGCCAGCAGGGCTAGCGGGCCTCACAATGAGCAGTTCTTC; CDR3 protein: CASRASGPHNEQFF
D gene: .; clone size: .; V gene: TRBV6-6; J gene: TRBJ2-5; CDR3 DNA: TGTGCCAGCACCAGTGGCAGGGTAGAGACCCAGTACTTC; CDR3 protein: CASTSGRVETQYF
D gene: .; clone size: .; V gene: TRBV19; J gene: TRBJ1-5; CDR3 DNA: TGTGCCAGTAGTATTAGCCAGGGCAATCAGCCCCAGCATTTT; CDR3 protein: CASSISQGNQPQHF
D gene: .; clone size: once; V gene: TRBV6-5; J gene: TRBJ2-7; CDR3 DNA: TGTGCCAGCACTCTGGAGATCTACGAGCAGTACTTC; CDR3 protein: CASTLEIYEQYF
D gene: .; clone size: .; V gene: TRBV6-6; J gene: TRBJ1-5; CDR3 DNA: TGTGCCAGCAGTTACTCAGGGGTGGATCAGCCCCAGCATTTT; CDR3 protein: CASSYSGVDQPQHF
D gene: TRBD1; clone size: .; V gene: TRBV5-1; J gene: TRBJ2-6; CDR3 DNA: TGCGCCAGCAGCTCCCAGGGGGCGTCTGGGGCCAACGTCCTGACTTTC; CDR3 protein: CASSSQGASGANVLTF
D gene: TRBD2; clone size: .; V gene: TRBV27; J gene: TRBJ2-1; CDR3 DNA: TGTGCCAGCAGTCCAAGACTAGCGGGAGGCTACAATGAGCAGTTCTTC; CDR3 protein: CASSPRLAGGYNEQFF
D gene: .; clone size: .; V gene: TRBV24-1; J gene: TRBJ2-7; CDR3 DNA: TGTGCCACCAGCCTCCGGGGCAGCGGCGAGCAGTACTTC; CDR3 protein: CATSLRGSGEQYF
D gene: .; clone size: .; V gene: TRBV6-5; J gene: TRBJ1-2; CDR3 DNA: TGTGCCAGCAGTTACTCGAGCTGGGACGGCTACACCTTC; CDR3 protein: CASSYSSWDGYTF
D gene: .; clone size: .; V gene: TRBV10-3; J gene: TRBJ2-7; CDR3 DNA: TGTGCCATCAGATTACAGGGCGGATACGAGCAGTACTTC; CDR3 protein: CAIRLQGGYEQYF
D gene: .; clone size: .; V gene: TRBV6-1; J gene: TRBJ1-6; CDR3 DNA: TGTGCCAGCAGTGAAAGGGGGGGGCCTTCTTATAATTCACCCCTCCACTTT; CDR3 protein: CASSERGGPSYNSPLHF
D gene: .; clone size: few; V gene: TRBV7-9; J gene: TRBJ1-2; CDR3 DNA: TGTGCCAGCAGCTTAGTTACCCTGAATGTTGGCGATGGCTACACCTTC; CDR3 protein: CASSLVTLNVGDGYTF
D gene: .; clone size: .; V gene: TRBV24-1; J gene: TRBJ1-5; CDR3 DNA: TGTGCCACCGCACGAGGGGTAAGGCAGCCCCAGCATTTT; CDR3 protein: CATARGVRQPQHF
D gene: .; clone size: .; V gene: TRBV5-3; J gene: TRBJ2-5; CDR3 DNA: TGTGCCAGAAGCTGCGGGGACATGGGTGGGGAGACCCAGTACTTC; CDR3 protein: CARSCGDMGGETQYF
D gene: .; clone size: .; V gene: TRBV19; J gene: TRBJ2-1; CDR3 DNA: TGTGCCAGTATTTCCGCCGCGGTCGATTCTGAGCAGTTCTTC; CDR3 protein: CASISAAVDSEQFF
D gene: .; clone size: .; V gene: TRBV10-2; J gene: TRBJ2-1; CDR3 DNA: TGCGCCAGCAGTGAATTCAGAAACTCCTACAATGAGCAGTTCTTC; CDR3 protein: CASSEFRNSYNEQFF
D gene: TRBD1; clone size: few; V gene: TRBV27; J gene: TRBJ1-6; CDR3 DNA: TGTGCCAGCAGTTTATCGGACAGGAGAAATTCACCCCTCCACTTT; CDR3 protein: CASSLSDRRNSPLHF
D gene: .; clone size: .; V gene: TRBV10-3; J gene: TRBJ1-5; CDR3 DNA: TGTGCCACCCGACAGGGCAATCAGCCCCAGCATTTT; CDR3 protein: CATRQGNQPQHF
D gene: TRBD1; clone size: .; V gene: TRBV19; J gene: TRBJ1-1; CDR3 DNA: TGTGCCAGTAGCCTGACAGGGGACACTGAAGCTTTCTTT; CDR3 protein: CASSLTGDTEAFF
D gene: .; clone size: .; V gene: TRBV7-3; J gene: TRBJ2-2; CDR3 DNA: TGTGCCAGCAGCTTAGGAGTTGACGGGGAGCTGTTTTTT; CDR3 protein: CASSLGVDGELFF
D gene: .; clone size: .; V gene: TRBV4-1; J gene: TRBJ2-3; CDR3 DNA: TGCGCCAGCAGCCCGCGACAGGCCCTCGTTTCGGCAGATACGCAGTATTTT; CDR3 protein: CASSPRQALVSADTQYF
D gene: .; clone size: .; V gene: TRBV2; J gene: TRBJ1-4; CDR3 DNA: TGTGCCAGCAAAGAGAGGGTCAGAACCCATGAAAAACTGTTTTTT; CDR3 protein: CASKERVRTHEKLFF
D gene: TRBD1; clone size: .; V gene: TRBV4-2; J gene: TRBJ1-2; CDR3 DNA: TGTGCCAGCAGCCAAGAGATGGGACAGGTCTATGGCTACACCTTC; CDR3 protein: CASSQEMGQVYGYTF
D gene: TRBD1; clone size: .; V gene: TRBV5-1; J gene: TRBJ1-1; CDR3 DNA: TGCGCCAGCAGCTACGGGACAGATTCTTTCTTT; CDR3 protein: CASSYGTDSFF
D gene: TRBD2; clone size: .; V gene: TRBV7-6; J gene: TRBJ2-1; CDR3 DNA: TGTGCCAGCAGCTCCGCGGTTGAGCGGGAGGGGAATGAGCAGTTCTTC; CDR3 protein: CASSSAVEREGNEQFF
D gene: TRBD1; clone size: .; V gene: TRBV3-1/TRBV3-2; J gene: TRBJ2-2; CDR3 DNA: TGTGCCAGCAGCCTTGGACAGGGTACCGGGGAGCTGTTTTTT; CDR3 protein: CASSLGQGTGELFF
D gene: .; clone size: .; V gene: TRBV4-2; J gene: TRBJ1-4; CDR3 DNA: TGTGCCAGCAGCCTCGTAGGGGGGCCGACTAATGAAAAACTGTTTTTT; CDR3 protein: CASSLVGGPTNEKLFF
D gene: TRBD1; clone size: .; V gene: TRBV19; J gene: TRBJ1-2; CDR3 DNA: TGTGCCAGTACAACCAACAGGGGTGGCTACACCTTC; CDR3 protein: CASTTNRGGYTF
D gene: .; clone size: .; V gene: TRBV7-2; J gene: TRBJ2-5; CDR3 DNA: TGTGCCAGCAGCTTAGCGCTGGGATCACAAGAGACCCAGTACTTC; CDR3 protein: CASSLALGSQETQYF